This note documents a single TCR beta chain sequence. Its antigen is currently unknown. At one end the junction does not follow the germline gene, possibly because of a read error. Germline V gene data show CDR1 as SGDLS and CDR2 as YYNGEE. The CDR3 loop spans 14 amino acids. These data are taken from a study of breast tumors, draining lymph nodes, adjacent tissues. Overall study findings and caveats: Compared with lymph nodes, tumors were less diverse; compared with nontumor tissue, more. Most tumor T cells seemingly derive from lymph node, then expand in tumor.

TCRdb recomputed calls from the multiplex PCR reads with MiXCR, one row per CDR3 protein. In the table there are fewer than 250,000 distinct CDR3 sequences, about a third of which are singletons. Samples came from axillary lymph nodes draining the breast cancer. The origin of this receptor is a female donor with breast cancer. Some clones in this sample may be carry-over from other donors' samples. The chain carries TRBV9 and TRBJ2-4; 9 positions agree with TRBD1. Sample: axillary lymph node tissue. The CDR3 reads CASSVGTGLNIQSF. The DNA for the CDR3 is TGTGCCAGCAGCGTCGGGACAGGGTTGAACATTCAGTCCTTC. Supplemented by reference TRBV9 and TRBJ2-4, the full variable domain reads DSGVTQTPKHLITATGQRVTLRCSPRSGDLSVYWYQQSLDQGLQFLIQYYNGEERAKGNILERFSAQQFPDLHSELNLSSLELGDSALYFCASSVGTGLNIQSFGAGTRLSVL.